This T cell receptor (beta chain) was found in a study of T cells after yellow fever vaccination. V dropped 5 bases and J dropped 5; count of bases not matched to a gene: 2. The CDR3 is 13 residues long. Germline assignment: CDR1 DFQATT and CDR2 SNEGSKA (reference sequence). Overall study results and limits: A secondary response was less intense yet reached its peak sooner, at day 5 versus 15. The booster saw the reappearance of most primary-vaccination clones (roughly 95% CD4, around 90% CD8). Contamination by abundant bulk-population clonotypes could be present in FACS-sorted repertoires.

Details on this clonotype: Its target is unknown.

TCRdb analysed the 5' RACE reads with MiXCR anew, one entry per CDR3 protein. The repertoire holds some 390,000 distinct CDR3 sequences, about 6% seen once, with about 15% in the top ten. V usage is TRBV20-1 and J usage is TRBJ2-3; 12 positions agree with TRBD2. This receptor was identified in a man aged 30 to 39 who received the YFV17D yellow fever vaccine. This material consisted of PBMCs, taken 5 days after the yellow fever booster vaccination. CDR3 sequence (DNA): TGCAGTGCTTCGGGACTAGCGGGAGATACGCAGTATTTT. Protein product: CSASGLAGDTQYF.